These T cell receptor beta chains were read from a single sample in a study of T cell repertoires in aging, cancer and after chemotherapy. MiXCR, applied by TCRdb to the multiplex PCR reads, yields one record per CDR3 protein. The data hold approximately 4,900 distinct CDR3 sequences, with approximately 50% observed a single time. Sequencing input: blood. Receptors originate from a human donor in good health. Both conserved end residues are part of each CDR3. Each record gives: V gene, J gene, CDR3 protein.

V: TRBV6-5
J: TRBJ2-4
CDR3: CAISLAGGAKNIQYF

V: TRBV5-4
J: TRBJ2-2
CDR3: CASSVPNGELFF

V: TRBV19
J: TRBJ2-7
CDR3: CASSASGNYEQYF

V: TRBV5-6
J: TRBJ2-2
CDR3: CASSLAFTGELFF

V: TRBV30
J: TRBJ1-5
CDR3: CAWSTGTGLSQPQHF

V: TRBV6-5
J: TRBJ2-7
CDR3: CASSYEVAGGRENLYEQYF

V: TRBV24-1
J: TRBJ2-2
CDR3: CATSESKWYTGELFF

V: TRBV28
J: TRBJ2-3
CDR3: CASRETGIFTDTQYF

V: TRBV12-3/TRBV12-4
J: TRBJ1-2
CDR3: CASSPGQAYGYTF

V: TRBV11-2
J: TRBJ2-3
CDR3: CASSYDSTDTQYF

V: TRBV6-2/TRBV6-3
J: TRBJ2-1
CDR3: CASIPDGGRNEQFF